These 30 T cell receptor beta chains came from one sample sequenced in a study of control samples from healthy donors and cancer patients. Data came from immunoSEQ multiplex PCR; TCRdb stores just in-frame clones and leaves some out. The sample yields 85,000 to 100,000 clones, approximately 78% seen once. The sample consisted of blood. These receptors all stem from a man aged 55 to 70 in good health.

This clone was seen only a few times. V and J are TRBV3-1 (or the pseudogene TRBV3-2) and TRBJ2-4; 14 bases fit TRBD2. V dropped 4 bases and J dropped 0; count of bases not matched to a gene: 5. Germline V gene sequence: CDR1 LGHDT, CDR2 YNNKEL (reference sequence). This CDR3 has 18 residues. The CDR3 loop is CASSRGTSGGIAKNIQYF. DNA of the CDR3: TGTGCCAGCAGCCGAGGGACTAGCGGGGGAATAGCCAAAAACATTCAGTACTTC.

The rearrangement joins TRBV11-2 to TRBJ1-1, with D maybe TRBD1 (6 bases). The germline V gene has CDR1 SGHAT and CDR2 FQNNGV. This CDR3 comprises 14 residues. The ends were cut back, 8 bases at V and 1 base at J, with 14 bases in the middle. The CDR3 coding sequence is TGTGCCAGCGCCCACTGGACAGCGAACACTGAAGCTTTCTTT. Translated, it gives CASAHWTANTEAFF. The whole variable domain, remainder taken from reference TRBV11-2 and TRBJ1-1, is EAGVAQSPRYKIIEKRQSVAFWCNPISGHATLYWYQQILGQGPKLLIQFQNNGVVDDSQLPKDRFSAERLKGVDSTLKIQPAKLEDSAVYLCASAHWTANTEAFFGQGTRLTVV.

V is TRBV13 and J is TRBJ2-3; possibly TRBD1 for D (7 bases). Germline CDR1 PRHDT, CDR2 FYEKMQ (reference sequence). The CDR3 runs 15 residues. Trimming shortened V by 3 bases and J by 1 base, and 11 bases separated the two germline ends. This chain's CDR3 is CASSFRGAGTDTQYF. The DNA of the CDR3 is TGTGCCAGCAGCTTCAGGGGGGCCGGCACAGATACGCAGTATTTT. The variable domain in full, with the rest retrieved from reference TRBV13 and TRBJ2-3, is AAGVIQSPRHLIKEKRETATLKCYPIPRHDTVYWYQQGPGQDPQFLISFYEKMQSDKGSIPDRFSAQQFSDYHSELNMSSLELGDSALYFCASSFRGAGTDTQYFGPGTRLTVL.

This rearrangement joins TRBV30 to TRBJ1-1, with D possibly matching TRBD1 (6 bases). The V gene lost 8 bases and the J gene lost 5 bases, with 18 bases spanning the gap. CDR1 and CDR2 from the germline V gene are GTSNPN and SVGIG (reference sequence). The CDR3 runs 13 residues. CDR3 nucleotides: TGTGCCGGGGGGGGCCGGGCTGGGACTGAAGCTTTCTTT. Residues: CAGGGRAGTEAFF.

The chain is built from TRBV11-2 and TRBJ2-5; D could derive from TRBD1 or TRBD2 (6 bases each). The CDR3 has 13 amino acids. V lost 5 bases to trimming and J lost 6 bases, with 13 bases between them. Germline CDR1 SGHAT, CDR2 FQNNGV. The CDR3 sequence is CASSPGGRQTQYF. For the CDR3, the DNA is TGTGCCAGCAGCCCCGGGGGCAGGCAGACCCAGTACTTC.

The chain joins TRBV25-1 to TRBJ1-2; D remains ambiguous. Trimming left V 4 bases short and J 1 base short, with 16 bases between. The CDR3 covers 16 residues. Germline V gene lookup returns CDR1 MGHDK and CDR2 SYGVNS. The CDR3 spells CASSGADGSVNYGYTF. The CDR3 bases are TGTGCCAGCAGTGGGGCGGACGGAAGCGTTAACTATGGCTACACCTTC.

The CDR3 sequence: CASSLVEGTPSFSPLHF. The CDR3 DNA reads as TGCGCCAGCAGCTTGGTCGAAGGGACGCCTTCTTTTTCACCCCTCCACTTT. This chain uses TRBV5-1 with TRBJ1-6; D may be TRBD1 (5 bases). The CDR3 is 17 residues long. V lost 0 bases, J lost 9 bases, and 19 bases lay in between. Germline CDR1 SGHRS, CDR2 YFSETQ.

There are a few counts of this clone. V gene TRBV29-1 combines with J gene TRBJ1-2; maybe TRBD1 (6 bases). V shed 4 bases and J shed 3 bases, with 9 bases lying between them. The germline V gene has CDR1 SQVTM and CDR2 ANQGSEA. This CDR3 has 12 residues. The CDR3 spells CSVGEGDYGYTF. The CDR3 DNA reads as TGCAGCGTTGGGGAGGGGGACTATGGCTACACCTTC. The variable domain in full, with the rest retrieved from reference TRBV29-1 and TRBJ1-2, is SAVISQKPSRDICQRGTSLTIQCQVDSQVTMMFWYRQQPGQSLTLIATANQGSEATYESGFVIDKFPISRPNLTFSTLTVSNMSPEDSSIYLCSVGEGDYGYTFGSGTRLTVV.

This clone was observed once. The chain links TRBV4-1 to TRBJ2-3, with 13 bases matching TRBD2. The V gene's germline CDR1 is MGHRA and CDR2 YSYEKL. The CDR3 contains 16 residues. J was trimmed by 3 bases and V by 4 bases; bases with no gene match: 4. The CDR3 spells CASSLSGLAGTDTQYF. DNA of the CDR3: TGCGCCAGCAGCCTTTCGGGACTAGCGGGAACAGATACGCAGTATTTT.

As regards this clone: The same CDR3 also results from other DNA sequences found in this sample. This chain uses TRBV5-1 with TRBJ2-5; perhaps TRBD2 as D (5 bases). This CDR3 is built from 13 residues. V dropped 2 bases and J dropped 5 bases, with 10 bases sitting between them. Germline assignment: CDR1 SGHRS and CDR2 YFSETQ. The CDR3 spells CASSLGGRETQYF. CDR3 sequence (DNA): TGCGCCAGCAGCTTAGGAGGAAGGGAGACCCAGTACTTC.

V usage is TRBV4-2 and J usage is TRBJ2-7; TRBD2 matches 8 bases. This CDR3 is built from 14 residues. Unmatched junction bases numbered 8, after V lost 4 bases and J lost 6 bases. Germline V gene sequence: CDR1 LGHNA, CDR2 YNFKEQ. This CDR3 reads CASSRDGGVGEQYF. CDR3 nucleotide sequence: TGTGCCAGCAGCCGAGACGGGGGGGTGGGCGAGCAGTACTTC.

The V and J genes are TRBV6-5 and TRBJ1-1; D is undetermined. Per germline, CDR1 MNHEY and CDR2 SVGAGI. This CDR3 comprises 14 residues. Trimming took 7 bases from V and 1 from J, leaving 13 bases between them. CDR3 protein: CASTRTDENTEAFF. In DNA form, the CDR3 reads TGTGCCAGCACCCGGACGGACGAGAACACTGAAGCTTTCTTT.

The chain links TRBV9 to TRBJ1-3; 8 nucleotides match TRBD1. Germline CDR1 SGDLS, CDR2 YYNGEE. The CDR3 loop spans 15 amino acids. V shed 3 bases, J shed 7 bases, and the junction held 9 bases outside the gene matches. The CDR3 spells CASSASDRVQNTIYF. The CDR3 coding sequence is TGTGCCAGCAGCGCCTCGGACAGGGTACAGAACACCATATATTTT.

The chain joins TRBV4-2 to TRBJ2-7, with D hard to call. The CDR3 sequence is 15 residues long. CDR1 is LGHNA and CDR2 is YNFKEQ in the germline V gene. Trimming shortened V by 4 bases and J by 0 bases, and 13 bases separated the two germline ends. The CDR3 region is CASSREKGASYEQYF. DNA for the CDR3: TGTGCCAGCAGCCGAGAGAAGGGCGCCTCCTACGAGCAGTACTTC.

This chain joins TRBV30 and TRBJ2-7; 11 nucleotides align to TRBD2. This CDR3 is 16 amino acids long. Germline V gene sequence: CDR1 GTSNPN, CDR2 SVGIG (reference sequence). V gave up 2 bases and J gave up 5 bases; unmatched junction bases: 11. The chain's CDR3 is CAWSPPRLAGSDEQYF. The CDR3, as DNA: TGTGCCTGGAGTCCCCCCAGACTAGCGGGGTCGGACGAGCAGTACTTC.

This chain uses TRBV7-8 with TRBJ1-6; the D is unclear. V lost 5 bases and J lost 6, with 14 bases in between. This CDR3 region has 15 residues. CDR1 and CDR2 (germline): SGHVS, FQNEAQ. CDR3 residues: CASSPHEARNSPLHF. The CDR3 nucleotides read TGTGCCAGCAGCCCCCACGAGGCTCGTAATTCACCCCTCCACTTT.

J is TRBJ1-6 and V is TRBV5-1; unclear D gene. This CDR3 comprises 16 residues. Trimming took off 0 bases at V and 5 bases at J, with 12 bases between the two ends. Per the germline V gene, CDR1 is SGHRS and CDR2 is YFSETQ. CDR3 sequence: CASSLDGGRNNSPLHF. CDR3 nucleotides: TGCGCCAGCAGCTTGGATGGTGGCAGAAATAATTCACCCCTCCACTTT.

The chain links TRBV2 to TRBJ2-7; D perhaps matches TRBD2 (5 bases). The V gene's germline CDR1 is SNHLY and CDR2 FYNNEI. V gave up 4 bases and J gave up 0 bases, with 10 bases separating them. This CDR3 has 14 residues. The CDR3 coding sequence is TGTGCCAGCAGTGGGACTCCAAGCTCCTACGAGCAGTACTTC. The encoded protein is CASSGTPSSYEQYF.

V and J are TRBV30 and TRBJ2-7; no clear D gene. Germline loops: CDR1 GTSNPN, CDR2 SVGIG (reference sequence). Trimming took off 1 base at V and 5 bases at J, with 12 bases between the two ends. The CDR3 has 13 residues. This CDR3 reads CAWSGLRPNEQYF. CDR3 sequence (DNA): TGTGCCTGGAGTGGCCTCCGTCCCAACGAGCAGTACTTC.

The chain carries TRBV6-5 and TRBJ1-1; D is possibly TRBD1 (6 bases). Trimming took 0 bases from V and 2 from J, leaving 10 bases between them. Germline V lookup: CDR1 MNHEY, CDR2 SVGAGI. This CDR3 region has 15 residues. CDR3 nucleotides: TGTGCCAGCAGTTACTCAGGGACATTTAACACTGAAGCTTTCTTT. This codes for CASSYSGTFNTEAFF.

The rearrangement uses TRBV6-2 or TRBV6-3 and TRBJ1-5, with D perhaps matching TRBD1 (5 bases). The CDR3 is made up of 14 amino acids. Germline V gene sequence: CDR1 MNHEY, CDR2 SVGEGT. The V gene lost 4 bases and the J gene lost 6 bases, with 13 bases spanning the gap. In DNA, the CDR3 is TGTGCCAGCAGTTGGGGGGATCATAGTCAGCCCCAGCATTTT. Amino acid sequence: CASSWGDHSQPQHF.

As DNA, the CDR3 is TGTGCCAGCAGCGTAGCCCCAGGGGGTAATTCACCCCTCCACTTT. Encoded protein: CASSVAPGGNSPLHF. The V gene is TRBV9, the J gene TRBJ1-6; 7 bases agree with TRBD1. Germline V gives CDR1 SGDLS, CDR2 YYNGEE. With V trimmed by 0 bases and J by 6 bases, 3 bases remained unmatched. CDR3 length: 15 residues. Complete variable domain (other parts from reference TRBV9 and TRBJ1-6): DSGVTQTPKHLITATGQRVTLRCSPRSGDLSVYWYQQSLDQGLQFLIQYYNGEERAKGNILERFSAQQFPDLHSELNLSSLELGDSALYFCASSVAPGGNSPLHFGNGTRLTVT.

The rearrangement uses TRBV9 and TRBJ2-3; unclear D gene. The CDR3 has 12 residues. Germline V gives CDR1 SGDLS, CDR2 YYNGEE. The V end lost 0 bases, the J end lost 4 bases, and 3 bases lay between the germline ends. CDR3 loop: CASSVAPDTQYF. DNA of the CDR3: TGTGCCAGCAGCGTAGCTCCAGATACGCAGTATTTT. The full variable domain, in which reference TRBV9 and TRBJ2-3 provide the parts outside the CDR3, is DSGVTQTPKHLITATGQRVTLRCSPRSGDLSVYWYQQSLDQGLQFLIQYYNGEERAKGNILERFSAQQFPDLHSELNLSSLELGDSALYFCASSVAPDTQYFGPGTRLTVL.

The chain combines TRBV12-3 or TRBV12-4 with TRBJ2-4; D is perhaps TRBD1 or TRBD2 (5 bases each). The CDR3 runs to 13 residues. Trimming stripped 3 bases from V and 7 bases from J, with 10 bases between. CDR3 nucleotides: TGTGCCAGCAGTTTCGAGGGACGGAACATTCAGTACTTC. This sequence encodes CASSFEGRNIQYF.

The chain uses TRBV5-1 and TRBJ2-3; D is possibly TRBD1 (6 bases). There are 16 residues in the CDR3. The V gene's germline CDR1 is SGHRS and CDR2 YFSETQ. V lost 4 bases and J 3 bases, leaving 18 bases between the germline ends. The CDR3 sequence: CASSRTGNLITDTQYF. CDR3 sequence (DNA): TGCGCCAGCAGCCGAACAGGGAATTTAATAACAGATACGCAGTATTTT.

V and J are TRBV19 and TRBJ2-5, with D unclear. Germline V gene data show CDR1 as LNHDA and CDR2 as SQIVND (reference sequence). The CDR3 consists of 16 residues. V lost 2 bases to trimming and J lost 0 bases, with 13 bases between them. The CDR3, as DNA: TGTGCCAGTAGTATAATGGTCGGACCAAACCAAGAGACCCAGTACTTC. Translation: CASSIMVGPNQETQYF.

V and J are TRBV2 and TRBJ1-5; D unresolved. From germline, CDR1 is SNHLY and CDR2 FYNNEI. The CDR3 loop spans 14 amino acids. V gave up 6 bases and J gave up 0 bases, with 9 bases separating them. Here the CDR3 reads CASSTDFSNQPQHF. The DNA for the CDR3 is TGTGCCAGCAGCACGGACTTTAGCAATCAGCCCCAGCATTTT.

The chain combines TRBV15 with TRBJ2-7; possible D gene TRBD2, 6 bases. Germline V gene sequence: CDR1 LNHNV, CDR2 YYDKDF (reference sequence). Trimming left V 5 bases short and J 5 bases short, with 13 bases between. This CDR3 has 13 amino acids. The CDR3 DNA reads as TGTGCCACCAGCCCGACTAGATCGAACGAGCAGTACTTC. Its translation: CATSPTRSNEQYF.

This chain uses TRBV28 with TRBJ2-5; D is possibly TRBD1 or TRBD2 (5 bases each). V was trimmed by 5 bases and J by 2 bases, leaving 21 bases between them. Germline values: CDR1 MDHEN, CDR2 SYDVKM. The CDR3 has 17 amino acids. As DNA, the CDR3 is TGTGCCAGCAGTAAAATTGGGGGACGGAGGACACAAGAGACCCAGTACTTC. Translation gives CASSKIGGRRTQETQYF.

A few counts support this clone. The CDR3 protein is CASRGGTSGINEQFF. In DNA form, the CDR3 reads TGTGCCAGCAGGGGCGGGACTAGCGGGATTAATGAGCAGTTCTTC. The V gene is TRBV2, the J gene TRBJ2-1; TRBD2 aligns across 13 bases. The CDR3 totals 15 residues. After removal of 6 bases from V and 7 bases from J, the junction contained 6 bases not matched to a gene. From germline, CDR1 is SNHLY and CDR2 FYNNEI.